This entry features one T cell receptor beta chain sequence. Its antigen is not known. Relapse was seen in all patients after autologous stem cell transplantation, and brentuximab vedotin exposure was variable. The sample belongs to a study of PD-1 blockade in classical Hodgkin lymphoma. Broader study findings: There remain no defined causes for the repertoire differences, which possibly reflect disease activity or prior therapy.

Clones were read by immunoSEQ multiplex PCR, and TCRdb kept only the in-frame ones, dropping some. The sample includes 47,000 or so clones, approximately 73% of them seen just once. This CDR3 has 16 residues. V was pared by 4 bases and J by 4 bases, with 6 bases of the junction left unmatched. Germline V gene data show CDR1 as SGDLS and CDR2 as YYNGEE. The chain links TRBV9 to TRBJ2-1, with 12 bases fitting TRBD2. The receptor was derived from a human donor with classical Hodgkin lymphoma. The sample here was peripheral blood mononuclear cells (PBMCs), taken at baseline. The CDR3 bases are TGTGCCAGCAGCATGGGGACTAGCGGGCTTTACAATGAGCAGTTCTTC. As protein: CASSMGTSGLYNEQFF. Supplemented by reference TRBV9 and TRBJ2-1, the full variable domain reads DSGVTQTPKHLITATGQRVTLRCSPRSGDLSVYWYQQSLDQGLQFLIQYYNGEERAKGNILERFSAQQFPDLHSELNLSSLELGDSALYFCASSMGTSGLYNEQFFGPGTRLTVL.